The source of this T cell receptor beta chain is a study of blood T cell repertoires in COVID-19. The wider study: COVID-19 samples, acute and convalescent, were from the United States, Italy and Spain. T cells, B-cell-depleted T cells, or PBMCs provided the cDNA or gDNA that served as material.

Study processing details: Reference gene primer amplification yielded estimated nucleated cell counts. Assay used: immunoSEQ multiplex PCR; TCRdb lists only in-frame clones, some missing. The V and J calls and clone size come from that table; D and trimming were worked out from the DNA. The sample contains 150,000 to 200,000 clones, around 82% of which appear only once. This clone was counted a few times. The CDR3 is 16 amino acids. Trimming took off 0 bases at V and 7 bases at J, with 16 bases between the two ends. Germline assignment: CDR1 MNHEY and CDR2 SVGAGI. The sample consisted of peripheral blood. The chain combines TRBV6-5 with TRBJ2-1; TRBD2 might be the D (6 bases). This TCR was recovered from a woman older than 75 with acute or convalescent COVID-19. CDR3 sequence (DNA): TGTGCCAGCAGTTACTCGACACGGAGGGGCCCAAATGAGCAGTTCTTC. Translated: CASSYSTRRGPNEQFF.